Given below is one TCR beta chain in context. Its specificity is not known. CDR1 is SGHAT, CDR2 FQDESV, per germline (reference sequence). J lost 6 bases, V lost 10 bases, and 13 bases had no gene match. This CDR3 has 14 amino acids. Unique molecular identifiers (one per individual cDNA molecule) were attached. TCRdb processed the 5' RACE reads anew with MiXCR; each CDR3 protein has one entry. The repertoire holds more than 65,000 distinct CDR3 sequences, with 9% to 15% as singletons. This entry is derived from a study of early T cells in non-severe SARS-CoV-2 infection. The study, taken as a whole, reports: VDJdb-based annotation leaned toward anti-spike CD8 responses and missed private and CD4 specificities.

The sample consisted of whole blood. This sequence originates from an adult who was a healthcare worker with PCR-confirmed SARS-CoV-2 infection or an uninfected control (not recorded which). The V gene is TRBV11-1, the J gene TRBJ2-3; 7 bases match TRBD1. This CDR3 reads CATQETGLGDTQYF. CDR3 DNA sequence: TGTGCCACCCAAGAGACAGGGTTGGGCGATACGCAGTATTTT.